Listed here are 31 T cell receptor beta chains from one sample, sequenced in a study of blood T cell repertoires in COVID-19. Profiling relied on immunoSEQ multiplex PCR, and the TCRdb table lists in-frame clones only, not all of them. The sample includes 140,000 to 150,000 clones, 81% of them seen just once. Sequenced: peripheral blood. Source of these receptors: a human donor with acute or convalescent COVID-19. The donor label of this sample is uncertain.

This chain joins TRBV15 and TRBJ2-7; 9 nucleotides line up with TRBD1. The germline V gene has CDR1 LNHNV and CDR2 YYDKDF (reference sequence). The CDR3 totals 15 residues. Trimming removed 3 bases from V and 3 bases from J; junction bases left unmatched: 6. Written as DNA, the CDR3 is TGTGCCACCAGCAGCGAACCGGGACAGGGCTACGAGCAGTACTTC. Translating it yields CATSSEPGQGYEQYF.

The CDR3 loop reads CASSTLSGEQFF. Here the CDR3 DNA reads TGCGCCAGCAGTACCCTATCCGGTGAGCAGTTCTTC. The gene calls are TRBV10-2 and TRBJ2-1; D is uncertain. With 5 bases removed from V and 9 bases from J, the gap between germline ends came to 11 bases. Germline values: CDR1 WSHSY, CDR2 SAAADI. The CDR3 runs 12 residues.

A single count supports this clone. The genes are TRBV9 and TRBJ1-4, with 9 nucleotides matching TRBD1. The CDR3 sequence is 15 residues long. The V gene's germline CDR1 is SGDLS and CDR2 YYNGEE. Losses at the gene ends were 0 bases for V and 5 bases for J; bases not matched to a gene: 2. The CDR3 protein is CASSVEGTGNEKLFF. CDR3 bases: TGTGCCAGCAGCGTAGAGGGGACAGGGAATGAAAAACTGTTTTTT. The complete variable domain, with remaining parts taken from reference TRBV9 and TRBJ1-4, reads DSGVTQTPKHLITATGQRVTLRCSPRSGDLSVYWYQQSLDQGLQFLIQYYNGEERAKGNILERFSAQQFPDLHSELNLSSLELGDSALYFCASSVEGTGNEKLFFGSGTQLSVL.

This clone was seen a few times. The rearrangement joins TRBV27 to TRBJ1-2; TRBD1 matches 7 bases. CDR1 MNHEY and CDR2 SMNVEV come from the germline V gene (reference sequence). With V trimmed by 6 bases and J by 5 bases, 9 bases remained unmatched. This CDR3 has 14 amino acids. The CDR3 DNA sequence: TGTGCCAGCAGCTCCCCGGGACAGACTTATGGCTACACCTTC. Its translation is CASSSPGQTYGYTF.

This clone has only one observation. V usage is TRBV2 and J usage is TRBJ2-7; D is perhaps TRBD2 (7 bases). Germline V gene lookup returns CDR1 SNHLY and CDR2 FYNNEI. This CDR3 region has 14 residues. V was cut by 1 base and J by 4 bases, with 11 bases left in between. The CDR3 protein is CASSEGGGGYEQYF. CDR3 DNA: TGTGCCAGCAGTGAAGGAGGGGGGGGATACGAGCAGTACTTC.

The chain links TRBV4-2 to TRBJ2-5; 12 bases align to TRBD1. Germline assignment: CDR1 LGHNA and CDR2 YNFKEQ. J gave up 4 bases and V 4 bases, and 10 bases lay outside the gene matches. The CDR3 is 17 residues long. CDR3 sequence reads: CASSPGTGGVGRETQYF. CDR3 nucleotides: TGTGCCAGCAGCCCCGGGACAGGGGGCGTAGGGCGAGAGACCCAGTACTTC.

V is TRBV7-9 and J is TRBJ1-1, with D possibly matching TRBD1 (6 bases). CDR1 SEHNR and CDR2 FQNEAQ come from the germline V gene (reference sequence). The V and J ends lost 2 bases and 7 bases respectively, with 8 bases between them. CDR3 length equals 12 residues. The CDR3 sequence is CASSLSGVEAFF. In DNA form, the CDR3 reads TGTGCCAGCAGCTTATCAGGGGTTGAAGCTTTCTTT.

This chain links TRBV10-3 with TRBJ1-1; 11 nucleotides match TRBD1. The CDR3 totals 18 residues. CDR1 is ENHRY, CDR2 SYGVKD, per germline. J lost 6 bases, V lost 2 bases, and 14 bases had no gene match. In DNA form, the CDR3 reads TGTGCCATCAGTGAGGGACAGGGGGCAGGCCTCTCAGGGGCTGAAGCTTTCTTT. This translates into CAISEGQGAGLSGAEAFF.

The chain carries TRBV18 and TRBJ2-1; 7 nucleotides align to TRBD2. V dropped 6 bases and J dropped 6; count of bases not matched to a gene: 5. The CDR3 covers 13 residues. CDR1 and CDR2 (germline): KGHSH, LQKENI. In nucleotides, the CDR3 is TGTGCCAGCTCCCCGGGGGGAAGCAATGAGCAGTTCTTC. It specifies CASSPGGSNEQFF.

V usage is TRBV5-6 and J usage is TRBJ1-5; 7 bases align to TRBD1. Germline CDR1 SGHDT, CDR2 YYEEEE. This CDR3 has 14 amino acids. Unmatched junction bases numbered 3, after V lost 4 bases and J lost 2 bases. The CDR3 spells CASSGGQGNQPQHF. Written as DNA, the CDR3 is TGTGCCAGCAGCGGTGGACAGGGCAATCAGCCCCAGCATTTT.

With regard to this clone: The sample carries other DNA sequences with the same CDR3. The chain is built from TRBV11-2 and TRBJ1-1; D ambiguous. V was cut by 1 base and J by 4 bases, with 7 bases left in between. This CDR3 comprises 13 residues. Germline lookup yields CDR1 SGHAT and CDR2 FQNNGV. CDR3 protein: CASSLGPGTEAFF. CDR3 DNA: TGTGCCAGCAGCTTAGGGCCGGGCACTGAAGCTTTCTTT.

This clone was picked up one time. This chain uses TRBV18 with TRBJ2-5; no clear D. V was shortened by 4 bases and J by 1 base, with 10 bases between the two germline ends. CDR3 size: 14 residues. In germline, CDR1 is KGHSH, CDR2 LQKENI. The CDR3 protein is CASSRTALQETQYF. In DNA form, the CDR3 reads TGTGCCAGCTCACGCACAGCCCTCCAAGAGACCCAGTACTTC.

The chain has TRBV5-1 and TRBJ2-7; 11 bases are shared with TRBD2. Looked up from germline, CDR1 is SGHRS and CDR2 is YFSETQ. The CDR3 length is 15 residues. V shed 3 bases, J shed 2 bases, and the junction held 4 bases outside the gene matches. This CDR3 reads CASSYRSGGAYEQYF. The CDR3, as DNA: TGCGCCAGCAGCTATCGTAGCGGGGGGGCCTACGAGCAGTACTTC.

The chain has TRBV13 and TRBJ2-3; no definite D call. CDR1 and CDR2 (germline): PRHDT, FYEKMQ (reference sequence). The germline V and J ends were trimmed by 1 base and 2 bases, with 4 bases remaining between them. CDR3 size: 13 residues. The CDR3 DNA is TGTGCCAGCAGCTTAGATATCACAGATACGCAGTATTTT. It encodes CASSLDITDTQYF.

The V and J genes are TRBV6-5 and TRBJ2-1; 7 nucleotides align to TRBD1. V shed 6 bases, J shed 5 bases, and the junction held 4 bases outside the gene matches. Germline V CDR1 and CDR2: MNHEY, SVGAGI. The length of the CDR3 is 13 residues. CDR3 sequence: CASRQTGNNEQFF. DNA of the CDR3: TGTGCCAGCAGACAGACAGGGAACAATGAGCAGTTCTTC.

This rearrangement joins TRBV5-1 to TRBJ2-1, with 8 bases aligning to TRBD2. The germline V gene has CDR1 SGHRS and CDR2 YFSETQ. V trimming: 1 base; J trimming: 7 bases; junction bases outside the gene matches: 7. The CDR3 covers 15 residues. CDR3 amino acids: CASSLLAGGRNEQFF. CDR3 nucleotides: TGCGCCAGCAGCTTGCTGGCGGGGGGCAGGAATGAGCAGTTCTTC.

The rearrangement links TRBV6-5 to TRBJ2-1; TRBD1 matches 8 bases. This CDR3 spans 12 amino acids. Trimming took 8 bases from V and 10 from J; bases not matched to a gene: 7. CDR1 and CDR2 from the germline V gene are MNHEY and SVGAGI. CDR3 protein: CASVTGGSEQFF. The CDR3 nucleotides read TGTGCCAGCGTCACAGGGGGAAGCGAGCAGTTCTTC.

The chain couples TRBV29-1 to TRBJ1-1, with D hard to call. In germline, CDR1 is SQVTM, CDR2 ANQGSEA. This CDR3 comprises 11 residues. The germline V and J ends were trimmed by 2 bases and 7 bases, with 8 bases remaining between them. CDR3 DNA: TGCAGCGTTGAAACGGGAGTTGAAGCTTTCTTT. It is translated as CSVETGVEAFF.

The J gene is TRBJ1-5, the V gene TRBV19, with D hard to call. This CDR3 has 16 amino acids. Per the germline V gene, CDR1 is LNHDA and CDR2 is SQIVND (reference sequence). V was cut by 5 bases and J by 0 bases, with 14 bases left in between. CDR3 nucleotides: TGTGCCAGTAGTCCCTCGCCCCGGGGTAGCAATCAGCCCCAGCATTTT. It codes for CASSPSPRGSNQPQHF.

This clone was found a few times. The V and J genes are TRBV21-1 and TRBJ1-1. TRBV21-1 is tagged as a pseudogene. CDR3 length: 19 residues. The CDR3 nucleotides read TGTGCCAGCAGCAATTTGCCCGAAGGGGACTATAAGAAGAACACTGAAGCTTTCTTT. Translation: CASSNLPEGDYKKNTEAFF.

The V and J genes are TRBV11-2 and TRBJ2-2; perhaps TRBD2 as D (6 bases). This CDR3 has 13 amino acids. Germline CDR1 is SGHAT and CDR2 is FQNNGV. V lost 5 bases and J lost 7, with 11 bases in between. The CDR3 coding sequence is TGTGCCAGCAGCCTTAGGGGAGGCGGGGAGCTGTTTTTT. Protein sequence: CASSLRGGGELFF.

The CDR3 is CASSEPSAQETQYF. The DNA for the CDR3 is TGTGCCAGCAGTGAACCTAGCGCCCAAGAGACCCAGTACTTC. V and J are TRBV2 and TRBJ2-5; tentative D call: TRBD2 (6 bases). The V and J ends lost 2 bases and 1 base respectively, with 8 bases between them. The CDR3 loop spans 14 amino acids. Germline V lookup: CDR1 SNHLY, CDR2 FYNNEI.

The chain uses TRBV4-1 and TRBJ2-7; TRBD1 matches at 8 bases. The CDR3 runs to 14 residues. The germline CDR1 and CDR2 sequences are MGHRA and YSYEKL. The junction had 4 bases not matched to a gene; V was cut back by 3 bases and J by 3 bases. CDR3 residues: CASSQAQGVYEQYF. The CDR3 DNA is TGCGCCAGCAGCCAGGCACAGGGGGTCTACGAGCAGTACTTC.

The CDR3 bases are TGTGCCAGTAGTATACGCAGGGATTCTAGTTCACCCCTCCACTTT. This gives the protein CASSIRRDSSSPLHF. This chain connects TRBV19 to TRBJ1-6; TRBD1 is a possible D gene (5 bases). Germline V gives CDR1 LNHDA, CDR2 SQIVND (reference sequence). The CDR3 covers 15 residues. Trimming stripped 2 bases from V and 9 bases from J, with 14 bases between.

The chain links TRBV6-4 to TRBJ2-2; TRBD2 is a possible D gene (5 bases). The CDR3 is made up of 13 amino acids. Deletions cut 8 bases from V and 7 bases from J, with 14 bases between. Looked up from germline, CDR1 is MRHNA and CDR2 is SNTAGT. The CDR3 DNA reads as TGTGCCAGCGGTGTGAGGGAAGGCGGGGAGCTGTTTTTT. This sequence encodes CASGVREGGELFF.

The rearrangement joins TRBV6-1 to TRBJ1-5, with no clear D. CDR1 is MNHNS and CDR2 is SASEGT in the germline V gene. The CDR3 totals 17 residues. Trimming stripped 4 bases from V and 0 bases from J, with 16 bases between. The CDR3 DNA reads TGTGCCAGCAGTGGGGCAGGATATGCTTATAGCAATCAGCCCCAGCATTTT. Amino acids: CASSGAGYAYSNQPQHF.

The chain carries TRBV30 and TRBJ1-5; D is unresolved. Germline V lookup: CDR1 GTSNPN, CDR2 SVGIG (reference sequence). V shed 3 bases and J shed 5 bases, with 11 bases lying between them. The length of the CDR3 is 13 residues. The CDR3 DNA reads as TGTGCCTGGAGCGGTGGGCAGGATCAGCCCCAGCATTTT. Encoded protein: CAWSGGQDQPQHF. Full variable domain (remainder filled in from reference TRBV30 and TRBJ1-5): SQTIHQWPATLVQPVGSPLSLECTVEGTSNPNLYWYRQAAGRGLQLLFYSVGIGQISSEVPQNLSASRPQDRQFILSSKKLLLSDSGFYLCAWSGGQDQPQHFGDGTRLSIL.

V gene TRBV27 combines with J gene TRBJ2-2; 7 nucleotides agree with TRBD1. The germline CDR1 and CDR2 sequences are MNHEY and SMNVEV (reference sequence). CDR3 length: 21 residues. The V gene end was trimmed by 6 bases and the J gene end by 5 bases; junction bases not matched to a gene: 27. The CDR3 DNA follows: TGTGCCAGCAGCACTTTCCAACCCGGACAGGTCACGGTTTTGGGGACCGGGGAGCTGTTTTTT. Translation gives CASSTFQPGQVTVLGTGELFF.

V usage is TRBV3-1 (or the pseudogene TRBV3-2) and J usage is TRBJ1-2; D possibly corresponds to TRBD1 (6 bases). Germline V gene sequence: CDR1 LGHDT, CDR2 YNNKEL (reference sequence). CDR3 size: 14 residues. The V end lost 6 bases, the J end lost 2 bases, and 13 bases lay between the germline ends. The DNA of the CDR3 is TGTGCCAGCAGACGGGAGGGGGAGAACTATGGCTACACCTTC. This encodes CASRREGENYGYTF.

About this clone itself: A junction end diverges from the germline sequence, so it may reflect a read error. The chain joins TRBV12-5 to TRBJ1-2; D is ambiguous. CDR1 is LGHNT, CDR2 FRNRAP, per germline. The CDR3 has 13 amino acids. The DNA for the CDR3 is TGTGCTAGTGCCCTGAGGGCCTATAACCCTTCAGGCTTC. This encodes CASALRAYNPSGF.

This sequence joins TRBV7-8 and TRBJ2-1; 9 nucleotides match TRBD1. The CDR3 runs 15 residues. With 3 bases clipped from V and 4 bases from J, the junction kept 4 bases outside the gene matches. Germline-derived CDR1 and CDR2 are SGHVS and FQNEAQ. Here the CDR3 reads CASSFDRGGYNEQFF. Written as DNA, the CDR3 is TGTGCCAGCAGCTTTGACAGGGGGGGATACAATGAGCAGTTCTTC.